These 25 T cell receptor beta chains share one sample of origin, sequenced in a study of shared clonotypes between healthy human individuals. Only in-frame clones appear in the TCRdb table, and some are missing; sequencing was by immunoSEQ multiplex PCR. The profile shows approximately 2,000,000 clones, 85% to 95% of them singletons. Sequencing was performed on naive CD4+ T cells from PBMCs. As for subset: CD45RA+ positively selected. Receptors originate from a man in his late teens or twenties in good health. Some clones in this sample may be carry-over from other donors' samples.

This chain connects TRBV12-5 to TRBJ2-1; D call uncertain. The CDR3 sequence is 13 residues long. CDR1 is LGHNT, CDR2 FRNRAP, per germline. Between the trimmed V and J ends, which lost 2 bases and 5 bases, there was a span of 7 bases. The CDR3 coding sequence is TGTGCTAGTGGTTTGTTGTCCGACAATGAGCAGTTCTTC. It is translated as CASGLLSDNEQFF.

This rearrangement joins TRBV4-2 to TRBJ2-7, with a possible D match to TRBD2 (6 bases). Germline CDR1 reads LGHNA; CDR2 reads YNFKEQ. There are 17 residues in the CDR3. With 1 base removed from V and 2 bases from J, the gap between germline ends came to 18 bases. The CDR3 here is CASSQALAGQAPYEQYF. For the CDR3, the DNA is TGTGCCAGCAGCCAAGCACTCGCGGGGCAAGCCCCCTACGAGCAGTACTTC.

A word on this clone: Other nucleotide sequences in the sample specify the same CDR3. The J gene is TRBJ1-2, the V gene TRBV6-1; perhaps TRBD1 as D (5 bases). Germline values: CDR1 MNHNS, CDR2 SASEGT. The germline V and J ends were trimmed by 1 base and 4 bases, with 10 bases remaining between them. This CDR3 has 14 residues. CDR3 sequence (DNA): TGTGCCAGCAGTGAAGGGGGACGGAGCTATGGCTACACCTTC. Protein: CASSEGGRSYGYTF.

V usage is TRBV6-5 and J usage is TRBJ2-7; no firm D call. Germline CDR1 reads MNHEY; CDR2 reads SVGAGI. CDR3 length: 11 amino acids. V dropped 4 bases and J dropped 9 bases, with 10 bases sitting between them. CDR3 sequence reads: CASSSRGVQYF. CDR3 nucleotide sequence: TGTGCCAGCAGTTCCCGTGGGGTGCAGTACTTC.

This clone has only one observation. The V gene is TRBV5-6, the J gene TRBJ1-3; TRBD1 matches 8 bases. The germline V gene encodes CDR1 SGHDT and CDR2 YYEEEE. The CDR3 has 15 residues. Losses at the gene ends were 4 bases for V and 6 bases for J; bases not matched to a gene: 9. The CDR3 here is CASSTWTGLENTIYF. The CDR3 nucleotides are TGTGCCAGCAGCACTTGGACAGGGCTTGAAAACACCATATATTTT.

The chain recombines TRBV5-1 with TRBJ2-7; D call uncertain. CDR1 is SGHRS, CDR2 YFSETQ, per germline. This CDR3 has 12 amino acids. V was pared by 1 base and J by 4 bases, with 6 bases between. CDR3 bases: TGCGCCAGCAGCTTGACTCAGTACGAGCAGTACTTC. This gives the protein CASSLTQYEQYF.

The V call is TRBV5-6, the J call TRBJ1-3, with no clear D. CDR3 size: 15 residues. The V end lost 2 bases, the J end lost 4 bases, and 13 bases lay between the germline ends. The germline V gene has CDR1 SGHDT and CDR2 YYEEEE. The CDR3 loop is CASSLMVAGGNTIYF. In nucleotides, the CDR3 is TGTGCCAGCAGCTTAATGGTTGCGGGCGGAAACACCATATATTTT.

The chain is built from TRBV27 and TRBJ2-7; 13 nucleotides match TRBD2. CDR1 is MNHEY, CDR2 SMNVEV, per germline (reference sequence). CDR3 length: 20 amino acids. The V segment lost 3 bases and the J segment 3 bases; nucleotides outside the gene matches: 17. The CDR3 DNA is TGTGCCAGCAGTTTCCCTACTAGCGGGAGGGCCGAGGCGGCGCGCTACGAGCAGTACTTC. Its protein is CASSFPTSGRAEAARYEQYF.

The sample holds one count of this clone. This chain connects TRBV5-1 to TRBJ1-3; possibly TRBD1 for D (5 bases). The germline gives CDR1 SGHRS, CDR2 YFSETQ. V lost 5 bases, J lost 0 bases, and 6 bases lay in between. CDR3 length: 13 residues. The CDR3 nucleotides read TGCGCCAGCAGAGGGACCTCTGGAAACACCATATATTTT. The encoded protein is CASRGTSGNTIYF.

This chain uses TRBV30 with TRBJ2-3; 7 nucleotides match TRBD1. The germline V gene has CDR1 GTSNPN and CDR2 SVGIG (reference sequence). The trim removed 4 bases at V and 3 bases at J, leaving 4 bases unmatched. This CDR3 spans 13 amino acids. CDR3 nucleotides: TGTGCCTGGACGACAGGGTTAACAGATACGCAGTATTTT. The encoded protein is CAWTTGLTDTQYF.

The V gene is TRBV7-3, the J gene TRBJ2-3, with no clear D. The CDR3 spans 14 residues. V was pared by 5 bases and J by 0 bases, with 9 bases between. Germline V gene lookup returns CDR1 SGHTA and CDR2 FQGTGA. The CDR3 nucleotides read TGTGCCAGCAGCCCCAGCCCGAGCACAGATACGCAGTATTTT. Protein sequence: CASSPSPSTDTQYF. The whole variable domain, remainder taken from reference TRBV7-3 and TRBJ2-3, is GAGVSQTPSNKVTEKGKYVELRCDPISGHTALYWYRQSLGQGPEFLIYFQGTGAADDSGLPNDRFFAVRPEGSVSTLKIQRTERGDSAVYLCASSPSPSTDTQYFGPGTRLTVL.

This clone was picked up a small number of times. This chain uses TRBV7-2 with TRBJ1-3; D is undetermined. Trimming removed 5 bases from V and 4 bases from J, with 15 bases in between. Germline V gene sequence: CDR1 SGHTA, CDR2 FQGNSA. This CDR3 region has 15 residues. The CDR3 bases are TGTGCCAGCAGCCCGACGGGAGGGCCCGGAAACACCATATATTTT. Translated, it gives CASSPTGGPGNTIYF.

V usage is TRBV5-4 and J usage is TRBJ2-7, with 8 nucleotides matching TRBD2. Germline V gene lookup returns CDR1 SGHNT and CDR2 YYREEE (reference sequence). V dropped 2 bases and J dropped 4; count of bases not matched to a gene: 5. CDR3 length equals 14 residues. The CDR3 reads CASSLGREGYEQYF. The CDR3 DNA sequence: TGTGCCAGCAGCTTAGGACGGGAGGGGTACGAGCAGTACTTC. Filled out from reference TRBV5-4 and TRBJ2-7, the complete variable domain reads ETGVTQSPTHLIKTRGQQVTLRCSSQSGHNTVSWYQQALGQGPQFIFQYYREEENGRGNFPPRFSGLQFPNYSSELNVNALELDDSALYLCASSLGREGYEQYFGPGTRLTVT.

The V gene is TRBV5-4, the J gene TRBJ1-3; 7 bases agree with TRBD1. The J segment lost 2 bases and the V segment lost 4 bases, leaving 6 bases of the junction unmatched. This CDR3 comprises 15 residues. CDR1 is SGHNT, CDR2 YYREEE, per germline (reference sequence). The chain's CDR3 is CASSVRQGAGNTIYF. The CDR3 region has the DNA TGTGCCAGCAGCGTTAGACAGGGTGCTGGAAACACCATATATTTT.

The CDR3 spells CASSSYPAGTSGKVGELFF. The CDR3 DNA reads TGTGCCAGCAGTTCCTATCCCGCCGGGACTAGCGGGAAGGTCGGGGAGCTGTTTTTT. This chain joins TRBV28 and TRBJ2-2; 13 bases line up with TRBD2. Germline CDR1 and CDR2: MDHEN and SYDVKM. This CDR3 has 19 amino acids. J was trimmed by 7 bases and V by 4 bases; bases with no gene match: 15.

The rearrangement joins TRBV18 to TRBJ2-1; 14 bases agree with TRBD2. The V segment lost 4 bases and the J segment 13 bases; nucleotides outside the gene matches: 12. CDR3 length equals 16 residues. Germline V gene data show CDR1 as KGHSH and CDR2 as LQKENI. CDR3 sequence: CASSLLEGLAGETQFF. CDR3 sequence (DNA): TGTGCCAGCTCACTGCTGGAGGGACTAGCGGGAGAAACTCAGTTCTTC. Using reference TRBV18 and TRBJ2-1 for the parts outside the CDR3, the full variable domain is NAGVMQNPRHLVRRRGQEARLRCSPMKGHSHVYWYRQLPEEGLKFMVYLQKENIIDESGMPKERFSAEFPKEGPSILRIQQVVRGDSAAYFCASSLLEGLAGETQFFGPGTRLTVL.

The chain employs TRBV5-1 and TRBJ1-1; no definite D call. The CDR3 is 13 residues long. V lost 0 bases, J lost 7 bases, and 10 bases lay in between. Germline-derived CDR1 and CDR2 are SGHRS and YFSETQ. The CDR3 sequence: CASSLVQKGEAFF. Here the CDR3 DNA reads TGCGCCAGCAGCTTGGTTCAGAAAGGTGAAGCTTTCTTT.

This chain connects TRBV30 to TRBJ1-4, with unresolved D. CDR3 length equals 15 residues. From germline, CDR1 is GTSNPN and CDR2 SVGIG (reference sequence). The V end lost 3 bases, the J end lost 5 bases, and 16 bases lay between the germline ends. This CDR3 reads CAWSDLSGLNEKLFF. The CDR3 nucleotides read TGTGCCTGGAGCGACCTTTCCGGGCTCAATGAAAAACTGTTTTTT.

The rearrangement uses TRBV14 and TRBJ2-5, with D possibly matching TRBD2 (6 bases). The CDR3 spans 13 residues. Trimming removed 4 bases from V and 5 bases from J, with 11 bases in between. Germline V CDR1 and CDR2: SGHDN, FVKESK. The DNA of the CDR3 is TGTGCCAGCAGCCTTCTGGGGAGGGAGACCCAGTACTTC. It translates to CASSLLGRETQYF.

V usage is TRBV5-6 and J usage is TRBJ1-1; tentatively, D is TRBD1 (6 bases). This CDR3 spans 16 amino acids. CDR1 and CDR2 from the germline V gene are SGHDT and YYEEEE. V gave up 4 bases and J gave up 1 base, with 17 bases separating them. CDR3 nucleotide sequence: TGTGCCAGCAGCGGGAGGGGTGCAGGGGCGAACACTGAAGCTTTCTTT. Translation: CASSGRGAGANTEAFF.

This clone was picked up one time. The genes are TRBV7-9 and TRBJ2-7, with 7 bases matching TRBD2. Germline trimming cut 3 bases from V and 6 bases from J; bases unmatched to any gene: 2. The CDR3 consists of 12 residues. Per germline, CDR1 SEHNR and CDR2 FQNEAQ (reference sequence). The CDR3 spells CASSLGRGEQYF. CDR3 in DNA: TGTGCCAGCAGCTTGGGGAGGGGCGAGCAGTACTTC.

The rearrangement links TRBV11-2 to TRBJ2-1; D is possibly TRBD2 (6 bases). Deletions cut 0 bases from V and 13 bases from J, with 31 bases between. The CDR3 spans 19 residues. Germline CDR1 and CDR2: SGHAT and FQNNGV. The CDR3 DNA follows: TGTGCCAGCAGCTTAGATTCTGTCAGTCCCGGGAGACCCCCGTACAGCCAGTTCTTC. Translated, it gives CASSLDSVSPGRPPYSQFF.

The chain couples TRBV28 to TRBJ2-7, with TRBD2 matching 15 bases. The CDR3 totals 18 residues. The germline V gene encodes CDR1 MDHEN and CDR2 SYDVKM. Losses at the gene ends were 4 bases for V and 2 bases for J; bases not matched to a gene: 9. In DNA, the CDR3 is TGTGCCAGCAGTTCCCCGGGACTAGCGGGAGGAACAGCCTACGAGCAGTACTTC. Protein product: CASSSPGLAGGTAYEQYF. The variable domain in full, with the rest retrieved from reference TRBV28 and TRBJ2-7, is DVKVTQSSRYLVKRTGEKVFLECVQDMDHENMFWYRQDPGLGLRLIYFSYDVKMKEKGDIPEGYSVSREKKERFSLILESASTNQTSMYLCASSSPGLAGGTAYEQYFGPGTRLTVT.

CDR3 residues: CSVDYAVQETQYF. In DNA, the CDR3 is TGCAGCGTTGACTATGCTGTTCAAGAGACCCAGTACTTC. The chain joins TRBV29-1 to TRBJ2-5; D unclear. The CDR3 consists of 13 residues. CDR1 is SQVTM and CDR2 is ANQGSEA in the germline V gene. The V end was cut by 3 bases, the J end by 2 bases, with 10 bases between.

The CDR3 sequence is CASSTPPTDTQYF. The CDR3 DNA reads as TGCGCCAGCAGCACCCCCCCCACAGATACGCAGTATTTT. The chain joins TRBV5-1 to TRBJ2-3; D remains unclear. The germline CDR1 and CDR2 sequences are SGHRS and YFSETQ. This CDR3 is built from 13 residues. V was cut by 4 bases and J by 2 bases, with 8 bases left in between.